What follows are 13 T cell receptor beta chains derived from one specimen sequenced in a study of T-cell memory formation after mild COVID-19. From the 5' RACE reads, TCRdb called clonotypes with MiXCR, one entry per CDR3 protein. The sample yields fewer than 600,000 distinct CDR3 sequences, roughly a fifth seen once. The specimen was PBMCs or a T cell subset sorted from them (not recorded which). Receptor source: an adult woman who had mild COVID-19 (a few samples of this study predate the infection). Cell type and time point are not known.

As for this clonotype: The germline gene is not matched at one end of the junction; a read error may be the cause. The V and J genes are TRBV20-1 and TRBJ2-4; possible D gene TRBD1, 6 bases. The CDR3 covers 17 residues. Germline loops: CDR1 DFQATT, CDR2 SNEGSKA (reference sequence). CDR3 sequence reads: CSARGANRDFAKNIKYF. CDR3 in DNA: TGCAGTGCTAGAGGGGCCAACAGGGATTTTGCCAAAAACATTAAGTACTTC.

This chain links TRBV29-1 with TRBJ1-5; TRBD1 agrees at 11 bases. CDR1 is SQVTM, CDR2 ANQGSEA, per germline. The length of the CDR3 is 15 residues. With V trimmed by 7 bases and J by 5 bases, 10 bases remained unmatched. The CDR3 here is CSAGGDRGDDQPQHF. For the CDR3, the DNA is TGCAGCGCTGGGGGGGACAGGGGGGACGATCAGCCCCAGCATTTT.

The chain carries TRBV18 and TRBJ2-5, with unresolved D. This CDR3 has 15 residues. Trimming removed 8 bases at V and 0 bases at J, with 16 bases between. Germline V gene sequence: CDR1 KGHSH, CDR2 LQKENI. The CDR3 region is CASGMRQAYQETQYF. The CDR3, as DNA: TGTGCCAGCGGCATGAGACAAGCGTACCAAGAGACCCAGTACTTC.

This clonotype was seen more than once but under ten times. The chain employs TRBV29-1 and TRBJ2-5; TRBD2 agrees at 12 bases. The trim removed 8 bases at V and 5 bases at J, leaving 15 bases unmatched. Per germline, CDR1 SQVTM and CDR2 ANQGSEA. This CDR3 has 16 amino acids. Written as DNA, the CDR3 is TGCAGCTCCACTAGCGGGGGGACAACCCGTGGGGAGACCCAGTACTTC. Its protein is CSSTSGGTTRGETQYF.

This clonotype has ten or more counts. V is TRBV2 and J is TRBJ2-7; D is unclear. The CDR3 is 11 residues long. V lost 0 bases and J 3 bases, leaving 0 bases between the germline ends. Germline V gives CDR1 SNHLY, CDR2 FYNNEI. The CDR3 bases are TGTGCCAGCAGTGAAGCCTACGAGCAGTACTTC. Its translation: CASSEAYEQYF. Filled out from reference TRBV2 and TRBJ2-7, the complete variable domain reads EPEVTQTPSHQVTQMGQEVILRCVPISNHLYFYWYRQILGQKVEFLVSFYNNEISEKSEIFDDQFSVERPDGSNFTLKIRSTKLEDSAMYFCASSEAYEQYFGPGTRLTVT.

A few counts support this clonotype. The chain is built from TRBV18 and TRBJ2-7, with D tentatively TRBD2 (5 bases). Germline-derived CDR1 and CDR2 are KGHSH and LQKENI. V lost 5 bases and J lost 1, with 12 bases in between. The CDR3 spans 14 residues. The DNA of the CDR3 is TGTGCCAGCTCAAGTGGGAGTTCGTCCTACGAGCAGTACTTC. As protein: CASSSGSSSYEQYF.

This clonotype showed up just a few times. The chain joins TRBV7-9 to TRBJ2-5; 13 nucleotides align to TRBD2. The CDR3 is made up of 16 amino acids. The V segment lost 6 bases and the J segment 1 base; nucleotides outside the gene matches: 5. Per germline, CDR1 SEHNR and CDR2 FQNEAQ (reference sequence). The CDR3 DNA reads TGTGCCAGCAGTCTCGGGACTAGCGGGATCCAAGAGACCCAGTACTTC. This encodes CASSLGTSGIQETQYF. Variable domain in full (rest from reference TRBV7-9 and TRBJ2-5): DTGVSQNPRHKITKRGQNVTFRCDPISEHNRLYWYRQTLGQGPEFLTYFQNEAQLEKSRLLSDRFSAERPKGSFSTLEIQRTEQGDSAMYLCASSLGTSGIQETQYFGPGTRLLVL.

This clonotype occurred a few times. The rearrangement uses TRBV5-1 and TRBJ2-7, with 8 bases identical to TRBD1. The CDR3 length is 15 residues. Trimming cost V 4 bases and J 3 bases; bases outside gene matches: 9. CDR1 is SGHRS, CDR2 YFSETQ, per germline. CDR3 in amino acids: CASSLEGQVSYEQYF. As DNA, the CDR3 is TGCGCCAGCAGCCTGGAGGGACAGGTCAGCTACGAGCAGTACTTC.

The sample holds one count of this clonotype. CDR3 bases: TGTGCCAGCAGCTCCACCGCGGGACAGGGCTACGAGCAGTACTTC. It translates to CASSSTAGQGYEQYF. This sequence joins TRBV7-2 and TRBJ2-7, with 9 bases fitting TRBD1. The trim removed 4 bases at V and 3 bases at J, leaving 7 bases unmatched. The V gene's germline CDR1 is SGHTA and CDR2 FQGNSA. The CDR3 contains 15 residues.

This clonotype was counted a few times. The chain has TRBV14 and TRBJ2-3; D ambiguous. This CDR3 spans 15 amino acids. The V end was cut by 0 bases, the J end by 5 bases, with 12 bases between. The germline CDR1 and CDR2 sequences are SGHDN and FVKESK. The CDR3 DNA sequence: TGTGCCAGCAGCCAAGATCACCGGGTGGGAGATACGCAGTATTTT. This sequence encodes CASSQDHRVGDTQYF. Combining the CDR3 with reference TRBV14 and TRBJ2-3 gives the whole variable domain EAGVTQFPSHSVIEKGQTVTLRCDPISGHDNLYWYRRVMGKEIKFLLHFVKESKQDESGMPNNRFLAERTGGTYSTLKVQPAELEDSGVYFCASSQDHRVGDTQYFGPGTRLTVL.

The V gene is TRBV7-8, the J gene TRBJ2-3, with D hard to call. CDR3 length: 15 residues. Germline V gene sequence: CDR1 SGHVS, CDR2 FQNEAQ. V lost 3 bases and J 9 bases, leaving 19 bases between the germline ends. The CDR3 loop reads CASSLPPTHASTQYF. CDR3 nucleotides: TGTGCCAGCAGCTTGCCCCCCACCCATGCATCGACGCAGTATTTT.

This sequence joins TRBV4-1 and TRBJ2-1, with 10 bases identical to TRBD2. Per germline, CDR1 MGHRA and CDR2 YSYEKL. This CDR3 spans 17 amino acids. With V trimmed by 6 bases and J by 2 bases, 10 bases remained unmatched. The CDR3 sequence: CASRAGGAGGPYNEQFF. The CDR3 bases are TGCGCCAGCAGAGCTGGGGGAGCGGGGGGGCCCTACAATGAGCAGTTCTTC.

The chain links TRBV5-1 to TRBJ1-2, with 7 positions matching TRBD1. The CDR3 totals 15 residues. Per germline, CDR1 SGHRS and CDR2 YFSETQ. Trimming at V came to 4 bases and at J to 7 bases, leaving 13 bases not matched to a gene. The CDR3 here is CASSELTGKVAGYTF. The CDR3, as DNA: TGCGCCAGCAGCGAACTGACAGGGAAGGTTGCTGGCTACACCTTC.